This TCR beta chain was sequenced for a study of identical twins. Study conclusions and caveats: Insertions were reduced in abundant cord blood beta clonotypes but not in memory repertoires. In beta out-of-frame sequences, the excess sharing between twins was weaker.

This clonotype was observed a few times. The antigen is unknown. The CDR3 runs to 16 residues. V lost 6 bases to trimming and J lost 0 bases, with 19 bases between them. Looked up from germline, CDR1 is DFQATT and CDR2 is SNEGSKA (reference sequence). Healthy Caucasian donors formed the entire cohort. Through template switching, a universal primer site was introduced, and the cDNA contained unique molecular identifiers. Using its own MiXCR run on the 5' RACE reads, TCRdb lists one record per CDR3 protein. The table records hundreds of thousands of distinct CDR3 sequences, about a fifth of them present only once. These same data were also listed under a study on yellow fever vaccine responses in identical twins.

The sequenced sample consisted of CD4+ T cells sorted from blood. This sequence was found in a woman between 18 and 29 years old in good health. The chain couples TRBV20-1 to TRBJ2-3; tentatively, D is TRBD2 (5 bases). The CDR3 sequence: CSARILGAESTDTQYF. The CDR3 nucleotides read TGCAGTGCCCGTATTTTGGGAGCGGAAAGCACAGATACGCAGTATTTT.